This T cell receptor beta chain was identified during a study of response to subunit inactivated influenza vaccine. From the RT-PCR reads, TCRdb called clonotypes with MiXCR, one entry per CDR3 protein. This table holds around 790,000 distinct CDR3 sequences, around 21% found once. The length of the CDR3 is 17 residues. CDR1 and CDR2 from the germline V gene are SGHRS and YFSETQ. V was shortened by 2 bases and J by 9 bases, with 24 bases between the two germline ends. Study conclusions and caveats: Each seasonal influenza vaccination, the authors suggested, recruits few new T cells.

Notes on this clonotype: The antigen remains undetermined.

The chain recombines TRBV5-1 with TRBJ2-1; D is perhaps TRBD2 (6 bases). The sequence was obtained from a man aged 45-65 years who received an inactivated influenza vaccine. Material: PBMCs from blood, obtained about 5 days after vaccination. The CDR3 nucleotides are TGCGCCAGCAGCTTCGTACCCCGGGACTCCGGGCGGGGTGAGCAGTTCTTC. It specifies CASSFVPRDSGRGEQFF.